The clone carrying this T cell receptor (beta chain) showed up just a few times. The sample belongs to a study of early T cells in non-severe SARS-CoV-2 infection. At the level of the study: Alpha and beta chains were unpaired, from unsorted whole-blood bulk RNA.

Germline V gives CDR1 SGHKS, CDR2 YYEKEE (reference sequence). The CDR3 is 13 residues long. The V and J ends lost 3 bases and 2 bases, in that order; junction bases with no gene match: 1. The TCR library protocol was used to attach unique molecular identifiers. These identifiers were attached to individual cDNA molecules. TCRdb itself ran the 5' RACE reads through MiXCR, one entry per CDR3 protein. The table includes 85,000 to 120,000 distinct CDR3 sequences, under 15% detected once. The sequence was collected from an adult who was a healthcare worker with PCR-confirmed SARS-CoV-2 infection or an uninfected control (not recorded which). Input material: whole blood. The genes are TRBV5-5 and TRBJ1-2, with 7 bases matching TRBD1. The CDR3 reads CASSSGGNYGYTF. The CDR3, as DNA: TGTGCCAGCAGCTCAGGGGGGAACTATGGCTACACCTTC.